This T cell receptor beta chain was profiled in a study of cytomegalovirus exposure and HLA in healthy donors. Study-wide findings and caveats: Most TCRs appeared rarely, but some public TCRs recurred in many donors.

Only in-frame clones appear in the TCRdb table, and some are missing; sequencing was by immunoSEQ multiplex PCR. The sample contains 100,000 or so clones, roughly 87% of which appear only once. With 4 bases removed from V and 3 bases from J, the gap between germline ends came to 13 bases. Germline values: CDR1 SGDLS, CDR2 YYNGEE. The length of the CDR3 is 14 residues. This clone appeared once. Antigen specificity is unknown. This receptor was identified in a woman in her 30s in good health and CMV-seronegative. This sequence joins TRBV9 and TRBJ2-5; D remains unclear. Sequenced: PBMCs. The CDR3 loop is CASSPQVREETQYF. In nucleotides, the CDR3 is TGTGCCAGCAGCCCCCAAGTGCGTGAAGAGACCCAGTACTTC.